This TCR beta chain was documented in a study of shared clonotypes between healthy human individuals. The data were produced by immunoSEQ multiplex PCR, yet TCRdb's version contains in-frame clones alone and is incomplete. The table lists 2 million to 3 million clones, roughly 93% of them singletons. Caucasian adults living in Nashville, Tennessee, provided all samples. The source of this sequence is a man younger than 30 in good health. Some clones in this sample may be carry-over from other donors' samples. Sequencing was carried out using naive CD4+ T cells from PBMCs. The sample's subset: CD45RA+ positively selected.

CDR3 sequence: CASSSPLANNEQFF. In DNA form, the CDR3 reads TGTGCCAGCAGTTCCCCCCTAGCGAACAATGAGCAGTTCTTC. The chain has TRBV6-5 and TRBJ2-1, with D perhaps matching TRBD2 (6 bases). V shed 4 bases and J shed 5 bases, with 12 bases lying between them. The CDR3 has 14 residues. CDR1 is MNHEY and CDR2 is SVGAGI in the germline V gene.